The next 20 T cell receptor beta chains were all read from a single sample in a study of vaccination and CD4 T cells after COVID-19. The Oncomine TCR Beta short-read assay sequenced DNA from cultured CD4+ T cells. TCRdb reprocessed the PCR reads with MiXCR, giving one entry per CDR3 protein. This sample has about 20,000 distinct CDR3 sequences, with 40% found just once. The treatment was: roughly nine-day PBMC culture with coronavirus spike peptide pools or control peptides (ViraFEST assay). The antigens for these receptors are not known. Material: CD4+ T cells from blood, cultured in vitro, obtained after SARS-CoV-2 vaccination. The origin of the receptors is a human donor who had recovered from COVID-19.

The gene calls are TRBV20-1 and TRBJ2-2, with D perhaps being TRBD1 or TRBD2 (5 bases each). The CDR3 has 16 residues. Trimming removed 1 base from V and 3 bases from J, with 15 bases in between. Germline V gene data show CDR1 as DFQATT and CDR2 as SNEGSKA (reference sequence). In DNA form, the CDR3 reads TGCAGTGCTAGAGTGAGTGATAGGGGAGACACCGGGGAGCTGTTTTTT. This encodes CSARVSDRGDTGELFF.

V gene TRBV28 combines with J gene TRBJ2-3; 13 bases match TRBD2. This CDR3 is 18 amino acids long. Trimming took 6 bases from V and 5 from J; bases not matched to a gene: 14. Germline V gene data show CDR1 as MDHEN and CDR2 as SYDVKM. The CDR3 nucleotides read TGTGCCAGCAGCAGGACTAGCGGGAGTTCCATCCGGGTAGATACGCAGTATTTT. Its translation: CASSRTSGSSIRVDTQYF. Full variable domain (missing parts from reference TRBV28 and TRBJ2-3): DVKVTQSSRYLVKRTGEKVFLECVQDMDHENMFWYRQDPGLGLRLIYFSYDVKMKEKGDIPEGYSVSREKKERFSLILESASTNQTSMYLCASSRTSGSSIRVDTQYFGPGTRLTVL.

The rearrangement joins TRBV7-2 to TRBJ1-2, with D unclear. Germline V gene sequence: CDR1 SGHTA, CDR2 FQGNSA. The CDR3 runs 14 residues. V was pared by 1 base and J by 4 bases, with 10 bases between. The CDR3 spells CASSLVGQTYGYTF. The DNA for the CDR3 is TGTGCCAGCAGCTTAGTAGGGCAGACCTATGGCTACACCTTC.

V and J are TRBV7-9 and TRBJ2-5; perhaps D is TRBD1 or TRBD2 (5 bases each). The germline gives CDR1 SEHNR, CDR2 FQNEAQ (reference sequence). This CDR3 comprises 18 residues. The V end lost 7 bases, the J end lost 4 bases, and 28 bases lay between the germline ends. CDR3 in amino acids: CASIQRSGRRGEGETQYF. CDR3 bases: TGTGCCAGCATCCAAAGGAGTGGACGAAGGGGAGAGGGAGAGACCCAGTACTTC.

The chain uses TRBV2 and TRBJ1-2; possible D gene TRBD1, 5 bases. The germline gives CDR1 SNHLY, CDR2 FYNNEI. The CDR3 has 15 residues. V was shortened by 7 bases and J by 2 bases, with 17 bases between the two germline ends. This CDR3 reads CASTAGRQRNYGYTF. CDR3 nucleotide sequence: TGTGCCAGCACCGCCGGTAGACAGAGAAACTATGGCTACACCTTC.

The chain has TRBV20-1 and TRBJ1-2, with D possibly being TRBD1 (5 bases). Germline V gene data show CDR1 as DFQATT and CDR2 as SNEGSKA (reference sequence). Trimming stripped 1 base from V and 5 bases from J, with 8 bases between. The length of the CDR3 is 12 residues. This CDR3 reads CSARGGEYGYTF. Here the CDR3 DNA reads TGCAGTGCTAGAGGGGGCGAATATGGCTACACCTTC.

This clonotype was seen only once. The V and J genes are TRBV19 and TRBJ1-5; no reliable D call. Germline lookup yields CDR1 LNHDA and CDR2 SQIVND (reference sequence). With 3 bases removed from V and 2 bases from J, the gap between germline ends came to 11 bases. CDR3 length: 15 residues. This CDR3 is CASSIQLAGNQPQHF. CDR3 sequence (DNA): TGTGCCAGTAGTATTCAGTTGGCAGGCAATCAGCCCCAGCATTTT.

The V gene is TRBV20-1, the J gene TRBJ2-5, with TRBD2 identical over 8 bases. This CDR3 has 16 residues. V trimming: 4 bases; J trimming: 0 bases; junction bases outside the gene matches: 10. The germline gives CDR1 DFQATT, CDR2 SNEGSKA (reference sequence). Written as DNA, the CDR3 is TGCAGTGCTACGTTCGGAGTAGCGGGGAACCAAGAGACCCAGTACTTC. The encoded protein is CSATFGVAGNQETQYF.

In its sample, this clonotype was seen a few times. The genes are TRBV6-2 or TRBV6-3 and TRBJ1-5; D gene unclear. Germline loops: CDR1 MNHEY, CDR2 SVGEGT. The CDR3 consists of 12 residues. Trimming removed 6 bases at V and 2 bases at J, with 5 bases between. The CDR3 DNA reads TGTGCCAGCAGCGATGGCAATCAGCCCCAGCATTTT. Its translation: CASSDGNQPQHF.

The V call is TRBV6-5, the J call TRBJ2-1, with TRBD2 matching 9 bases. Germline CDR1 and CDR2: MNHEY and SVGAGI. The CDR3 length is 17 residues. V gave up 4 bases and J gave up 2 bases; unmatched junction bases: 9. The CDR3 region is CASSWGLAGSTYNEQFF. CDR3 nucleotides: TGTGCCAGCAGTTGGGGGCTAGCGGGGTCGACCTACAATGAGCAGTTCTTC.

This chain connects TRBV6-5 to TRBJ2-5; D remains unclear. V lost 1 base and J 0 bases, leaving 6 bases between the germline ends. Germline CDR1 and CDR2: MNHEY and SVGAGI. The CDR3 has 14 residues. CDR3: CASSYYGDQETQYF. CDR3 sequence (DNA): TGTGCCAGCAGTTACTATGGGGACCAAGAGACCCAGTACTTC.

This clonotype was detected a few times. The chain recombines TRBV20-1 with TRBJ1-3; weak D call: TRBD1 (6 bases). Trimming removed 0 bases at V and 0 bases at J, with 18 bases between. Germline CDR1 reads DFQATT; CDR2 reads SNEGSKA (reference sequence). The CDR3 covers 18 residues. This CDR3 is CSARDVAQTGISGNTIYF. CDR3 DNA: TGCAGTGCTAGAGATGTAGCTCAGACAGGCATCTCTGGAAACACCATATATTTT.

The DNA of the CDR3 is TGTGCCAGCAGTCTAACGGCGGGAAGGTACGAGCAGTACTTC. It specifies CASSLTAGRYEQYF. This rearrangement joins TRBV27 to TRBJ2-7, with a possible D match to TRBD2 (6 bases). Trimming cost V 5 bases and J 4 bases, with 15 bases left between them. The CDR3 spans 14 residues. Germline values: CDR1 MNHEY, CDR2 SMNVEV (reference sequence).

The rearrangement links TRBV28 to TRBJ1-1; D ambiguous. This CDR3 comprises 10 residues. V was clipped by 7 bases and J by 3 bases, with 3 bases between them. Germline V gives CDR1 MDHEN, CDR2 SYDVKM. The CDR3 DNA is TGTGCCAGCAAGGACACTGAAGCTTTCTTT. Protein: CASKDTEAFF.

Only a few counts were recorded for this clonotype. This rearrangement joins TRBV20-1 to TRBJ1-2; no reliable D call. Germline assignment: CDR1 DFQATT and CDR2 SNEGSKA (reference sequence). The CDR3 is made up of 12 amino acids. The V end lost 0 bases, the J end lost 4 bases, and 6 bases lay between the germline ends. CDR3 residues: CSARDHPYGYTF. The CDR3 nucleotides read TGCAGTGCTAGAGATCACCCCTATGGCTACACCTTC.

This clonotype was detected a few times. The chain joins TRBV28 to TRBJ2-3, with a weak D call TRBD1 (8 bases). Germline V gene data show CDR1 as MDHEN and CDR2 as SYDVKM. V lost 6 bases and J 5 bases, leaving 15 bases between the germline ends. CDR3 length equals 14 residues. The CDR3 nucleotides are TGTGCCAGCAGAGGACAGGGACTAAGAGATACGCAGTATTTT. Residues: CASRGQGLRDTQYF.

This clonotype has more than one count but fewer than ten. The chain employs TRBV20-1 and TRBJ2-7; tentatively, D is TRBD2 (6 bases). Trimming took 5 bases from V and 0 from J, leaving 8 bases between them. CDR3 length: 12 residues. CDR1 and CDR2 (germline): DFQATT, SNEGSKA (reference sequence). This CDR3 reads CSAGGASYEQYF. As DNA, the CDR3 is TGCAGTGCTGGAGGGGCCTCCTACGAGCAGTACTTC.

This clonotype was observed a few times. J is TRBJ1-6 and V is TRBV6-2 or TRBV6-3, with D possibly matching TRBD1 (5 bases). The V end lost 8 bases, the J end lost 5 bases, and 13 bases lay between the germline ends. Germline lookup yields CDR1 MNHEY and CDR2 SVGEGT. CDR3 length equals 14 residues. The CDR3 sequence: CASVRGLNNSPLHF. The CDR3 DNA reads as TGTGCCAGCGTACGGGGACTGAATAATTCACCCCTCCACTTT.

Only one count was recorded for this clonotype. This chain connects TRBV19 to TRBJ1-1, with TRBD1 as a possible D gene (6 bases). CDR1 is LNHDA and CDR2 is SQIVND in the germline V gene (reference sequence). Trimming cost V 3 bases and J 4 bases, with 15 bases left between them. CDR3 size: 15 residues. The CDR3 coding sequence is TGTGCCAGTAGTATTAATTCGGGGGCCACCACTGAAGCTTTCTTT. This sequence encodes CASSINSGATTEAFF.

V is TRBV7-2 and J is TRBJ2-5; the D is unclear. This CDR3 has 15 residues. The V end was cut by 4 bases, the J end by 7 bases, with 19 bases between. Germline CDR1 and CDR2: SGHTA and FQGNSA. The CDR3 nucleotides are TGTGCCAGCAGCTCTCCCACCCGGACGCTTGGGACCCAGTACTTC. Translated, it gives CASSSPTRTLGTQYF. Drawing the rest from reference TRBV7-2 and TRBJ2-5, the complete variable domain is GAGVSQSPSNKVTEKGKDVELRCDPISGHTALYWYRQSLGQGLEFLIYFQGNSAPDKSGLPSDRFSAERTGGSVSTLTIQRTQQEDSAVYLCASSSPTRTLGTQYFGPGTRLLVL.